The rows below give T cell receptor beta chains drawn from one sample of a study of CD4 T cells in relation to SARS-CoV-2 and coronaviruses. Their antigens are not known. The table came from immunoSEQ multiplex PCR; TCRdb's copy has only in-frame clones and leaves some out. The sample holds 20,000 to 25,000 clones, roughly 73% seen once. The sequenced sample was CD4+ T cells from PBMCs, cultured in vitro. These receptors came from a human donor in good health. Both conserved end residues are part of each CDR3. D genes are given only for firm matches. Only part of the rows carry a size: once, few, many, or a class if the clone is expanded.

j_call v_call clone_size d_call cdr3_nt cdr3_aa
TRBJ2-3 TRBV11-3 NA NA TGTGCCAGCAGCTTAGGTGGGAGCGTCCCCGGCACAGATACGCAGTATTTT CASSLGGSVPGTDTQYF
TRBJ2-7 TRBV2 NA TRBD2 TGTGCCAGCAGACGGGAGCGGGACTTCCCCTACGAGCAGTACTTC CASRRERDFPYEQYF
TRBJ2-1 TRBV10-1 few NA TGCGCCAGCAGCCCACAGGGTTCCGACATCGAGCAGTTCTTC CASSPQGSDIEQFF
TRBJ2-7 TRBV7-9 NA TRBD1 TGTGCCAGCAGCTTAGACGGGACAGGGGGCCGCGAGCAGTACTTC CASSLDGTGGREQYF
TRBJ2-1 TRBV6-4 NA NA TGTGCCAGCAGCGCCGGGACTCACAATGAGCAGTTCTTC CASSAGTHNEQFF
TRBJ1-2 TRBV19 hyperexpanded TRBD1 TGTGCCAGTAGTATCAAACAGGGGGCTAACTATGGCTACACCTTC CASSIKQGANYGYTF
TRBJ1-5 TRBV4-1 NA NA TGCGCCAGCAGCCAAGGGGACACTTATCAGCCCCAGCATTTT CASSQGDTYQPQHF
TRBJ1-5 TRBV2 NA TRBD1 TGTGCCAGCAGTGAGCAGGGGGCTAGGGGTCAGCCCCAGCATTTT CASSEQGARGQPQHF
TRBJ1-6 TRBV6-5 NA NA TGTGCCAGCAGTTACTCGGGAGGGGCCAATTCACCCCTCCACTTT CASSYSGGANSPLHF
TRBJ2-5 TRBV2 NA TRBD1 TGTGCCAGCAATCAGGACAGGGAAGAGACCCAGTACTTC CASNQDREETQYF
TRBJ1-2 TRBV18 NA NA TGTGCCAGCTCACCATTGGACGTGGAAGGGAGCGATGGCTACACCTTC CASSPLDVEGSDGYTF
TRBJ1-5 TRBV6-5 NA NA TGTGCCTCCAGGGGTGGGGGTAGCAATCAGCCCCAGCATTTT CASRGGGSNQPQHF
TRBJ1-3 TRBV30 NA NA TGTGCCTGGGCCACAGGGTCTGGAAACACCATATATTTT CAWATGSGNTIYF
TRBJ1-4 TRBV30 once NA TGTGCCTGGAGTGTATTAAATGAAAAACTGTTTTTT CAWSVLNEKLFF
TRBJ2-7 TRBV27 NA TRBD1 TGTGCCAGCCAAACAGGGGTCGAGCAGTACTTC CASQTGVEQYF
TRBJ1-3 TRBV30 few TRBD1 TGTGCCTGGTCGACGGGGACAGTCTCTGGAAACACCATATATTTT CAWSTGTVSGNTIYF
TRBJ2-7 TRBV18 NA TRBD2 TGTGCCAGCTCACCACTAGCGGGAGGCGAGCAGTACTTC CASSPLAGGEQYF
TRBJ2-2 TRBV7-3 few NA TGTGCCAGCAGCCTAAACGGGGTGGGCGGGGAGCTGTTTTTT CASSLNGVGGELFF
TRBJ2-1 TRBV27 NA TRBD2 TGTGCCAGCAGTTTGGGTGCTAGCGGGAGGGCTGTAGCTGCCGATGAGCAGTTCTTC CASSLGASGRAVAADEQFF
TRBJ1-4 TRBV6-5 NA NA TGTGCCAGCAGCCCAAACAGGGACGGCGAAAAACTGTTTTTT CASSPNRDGEKLFF
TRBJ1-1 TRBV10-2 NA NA TGCGCCAGCAGTGAGTCGAGCGGCAGGGTCTGGTGGACTGAAGCTTTCTTT CASSESSGRVWWTEAFF
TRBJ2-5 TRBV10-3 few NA TGTGCCATCAGTGTTGGACACCGAGAGACCCAGTACTTC CAISVGHRETQYF
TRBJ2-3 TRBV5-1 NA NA TGCGCCAGCAGCCTTTTCTCTCTGAGCACAGATACGCAGTATTTT CASSLFSLSTDTQYF
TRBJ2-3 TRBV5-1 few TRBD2 TGCGCCAGCAGCTCGGGGGGGACTAGCGGGAGCCGCACAGATACGCAGTATTTT CASSSGGTSGSRTDTQYF
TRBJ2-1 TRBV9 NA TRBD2 TGTGCCAGCAGCCCCCCTGGGACTATAGCTTACAATGAGCAGTTCTTC CASSPPGTIAYNEQFF
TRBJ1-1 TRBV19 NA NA TGTGCCAGTGGAACGACATACATGAACACTGAAGCTTTCTTT CASGTTYMNTEAFF
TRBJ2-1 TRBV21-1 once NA TGTGCCAGCAGCAAAGAGGTCCCGGGAGGGAGGCATGAGCAGTTCTTC CASSKEVPGGRHEQFF
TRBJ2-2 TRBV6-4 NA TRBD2 TGTGCCAGCAGTGCCCGACTAGCGGGGGACACCGGGGAGCTGTTTTTT CASSARLAGDTGELFF
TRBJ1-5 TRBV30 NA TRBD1 TGTGCCTGGAGTGCGAACCGGGGACAGGGAAATCAGCCCCAGCATTTT CAWSANRGQGNQPQHF
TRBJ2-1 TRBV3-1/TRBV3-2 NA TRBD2 TGTGCCAGCAGCCGGGGACTAGCCTACAATGAGCAGTTCTTC CASSRGLAYNEQFF
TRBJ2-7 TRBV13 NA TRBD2 TGTGCCAGCAGCACATCTAGCGGGCGCTCCTACGAGCAGTACTTC CASSTSSGRSYEQYF
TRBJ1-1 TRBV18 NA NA TGTGCCAGCTCACCAGGGAGGACTGAAGCTTTCTTT CASSPGRTEAFF
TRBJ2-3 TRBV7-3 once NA TGTGCCAGCAGCTTACGCCGGGGTGATACGCAGTATTTT CASSLRRGDTQYF